These 24 T cell receptor beta chains were sequenced from one sample in a study of T-cell reconstitution after alpha-beta-depleted transplantation in children. Unique molecular identifiers were incorporated during preparation of the TCRbeta library. Via MiXCR, TCRdb re-called the PCR reads, giving one row per CDR3 protein. The sample records about 250,000 distinct CDR3 sequences, roughly a quarter being singletons. The sample consisted of PBMCs, mostly from graft donor cells, taken 360 days after TCRalphabeta/CD19-depleted stem cell transplant. The receptors were sampled from a female patient aged 2 to 10 who had a stem cell transplant for congenital amegakaryocytic thrombocytopenia, so the T cells may come from the graft donor.

In its sample, this clonotype was seen many times. The chain couples TRBV2 to TRBJ2-5; perhaps D is TRBD1 or TRBD2 (5 bases each). The CDR3 is 12 residues long. Germline V gives CDR1 SNHLY, CDR2 FYNNEI. Trimming removed 6 bases from V and 5 bases from J, with 10 bases in between. The CDR3 nucleotides are TGTGCCAGCAGCCGGGACGGTGAGACCCAGTACTTC. This encodes CASSRDGETQYF.

The chain has TRBV20-1 and TRBJ2-7; TRBD1 matches at 9 bases. Per germline, CDR1 DFQATT and CDR2 SNEGSKA (reference sequence). V was pared by 3 bases and J by 4 bases, with 7 bases of the junction left unmatched. The CDR3 runs 14 residues. This chain's CDR3 is CSARDRGRLYEQYF. The DNA of the CDR3 is TGCAGTGCTAGGGACAGGGGCAGGTTATACGAGCAGTACTTC.

DNA of the CDR3: TGCAGTGCTAGAATCGGCCCAGGTGCCGGGGAGCTGTTTTTT. Translating it yields CSARIGPGAGELFF. V is TRBV20-1 and J is TRBJ2-2; D is uncertain. The CDR3 totals 14 residues. The ends were cut back, 2 bases at V and 6 bases at J, with 13 bases in the middle. Germline V gives CDR1 DFQATT, CDR2 SNEGSKA (reference sequence).

V is TRBV10-3 and J is TRBJ1-2, with D possibly TRBD1 on 5 matching bases. The CDR3 length is 12 residues. Per the germline V gene, CDR1 is ENHRY and CDR2 is SYGVKD. V shed 8 bases and J shed 5 bases, with 12 bases lying between them. The CDR3 loop is CAIDGAEYGYTF. CDR3 nucleotide sequence: TGTGCCATCGACGGGGCGGAGTATGGCTACACCTTC.

A few counts support this clonotype. This sequence joins TRBV5-1 and TRBJ2-7, with a tentative D call TRBD1 (6 bases). V lost 4 bases, J lost 1 base, and 9 bases lay in between. CDR1 and CDR2 from the germline V gene are SGHRS and YFSETQ. This CDR3 region has 13 residues. The CDR3 region has the DNA TGCGCCAGCAGCCAGGGACATTCCTACGAGCAGTACTTC. This codes for CASSQGHSYEQYF.

The V gene is TRBV19, the J gene TRBJ1-1; D is unresolved. V was trimmed by 3 bases and J by 4 bases, leaving 15 bases between them. This CDR3 spans 15 amino acids. Per germline, CDR1 LNHDA and CDR2 SQIVND (reference sequence). This CDR3 is CASSISGGPGTEAFF. The CDR3 DNA sequence: TGTGCCAGTAGTATCTCTGGAGGGCCCGGCACTGAAGCTTTCTTT.

In its sample, this clonotype was seen a few times. This chain joins TRBV7-6 and TRBJ2-7; D perhaps matches TRBD2 (5 bases). V lost 1 base and J lost 3, with 13 bases in between. This CDR3 has 15 residues. CDR1 is SGHVS, CDR2 FNYEAQ, per germline. Written as DNA, the CDR3 is TGTGCCAGCAGCTTAGAAGGGAGCGGAAGCTACGAGCAGTACTTC. This translates into CASSLEGSGSYEQYF.

This clonotype was observed a few times. The chain combines TRBV5-1 with TRBJ2-1, with D maybe TRBD2 (5 bases). V was clipped by 0 bases and J by 5 bases, with 12 bases between them. CDR1 SGHRS and CDR2 YFSETQ come from the germline V gene. CDR3 length: 15 residues. The CDR3 DNA follows: TGCGCCAGCAGCTTGGACGGGGTGCTGGACAATGAGCAGTTCTTC. This gives the protein CASSLDGVLDNEQFF.

The rearrangement links TRBV7-9 to TRBJ1-4; D uncertain. V lost 3 bases and J lost 0, with 8 bases in between. Germline V gene sequence: CDR1 SEHNR, CDR2 FQNEAQ (reference sequence). The CDR3 totals 15 residues. CDR3 coding DNA: TGTGCCAGCAGCTTGGATGGTGCAACTAATGAAAAACTGTTTTTT. This codes for CASSLDGATNEKLFF.

Note on this clonotype: This may be a read error: a much more frequent sequence differs by one nucleotide. J is TRBJ2-3 and V is TRBV3-1; the match to TRBD2 covers 7 bases. Germline values: CDR1 LGHDT, CDR2 YNNKEL (reference sequence). The CDR3 runs 14 residues. Unmatched junction bases numbered 3, after V lost 4 bases and J lost 2 bases. The CDR3 DNA sequence: TGTGCCAGCAGCCCCCTAGCGGTCACAGATACGCAGTATTTT. Encoded protein: CASSPLAVTDTQYF.

In its sample, this clonotype was seen many times. V gene TRBV7-6 combines with J gene TRBJ1-1; perhaps TRBD1 as D (5 bases). Germline CDR1 SGHVS, CDR2 FNYEAQ. This CDR3 is built from 18 residues. V was pared by 5 bases and J by 0 bases, with 22 bases between. The CDR3 loop reads CASSGGKWDGVLNTEAFF. In DNA, the CDR3 is TGTGCCAGCAGCGGTGGGAAGTGGGACGGGGTCCTGAACACTGAAGCTTTCTTT.

The table lists this clonotype with a few counts. The DNA of the CDR3 is TGTGCCATCAGGCAAACGGGGGGGAGCACAGATACGCAGTATTTT. It translates to CAIRQTGGSTDTQYF. This chain links TRBV10-3 with TRBJ2-3; 8 bases match TRBD2. V lost 6 bases to trimming and J lost 0 bases; unmatched junction nucleotides: 5. Germline CDR1 is ENHRY and CDR2 is SYGVKD. The CDR3 extends over 15 amino acids.

The V and J genes are TRBV7-9 and TRBJ1-4; 7 bases match TRBD1. The trim removed 4 bases at V and 2 bases at J, leaving 4 bases unmatched. From germline, CDR1 is SEHNR and CDR2 FQNEAQ (reference sequence). There are 15 residues in the CDR3. The CDR3 DNA reads TGTGCCAGCAGCTCACAGGGGCCTACTAATGAAAAACTGTTTTTT. Its protein product is CASSSQGPTNEKLFF.

This clonotype has at least ten counts. This rearrangement joins TRBV20-1 to TRBJ1-1; D unresolved. Germline CDR1 and CDR2: DFQATT and SNEGSKA (reference sequence). V was clipped by 5 bases and J by 1 base, with 5 bases between them. The CDR3 length is 11 residues. The CDR3 reads CSAPQNTEAFF. As DNA, the CDR3 is TGCAGTGCTCCCCAGAACACTGAAGCTTTCTTT.

This clonotype was detected only a few times. This chain uses TRBV28 with TRBJ2-7, with D maybe TRBD1 (6 bases). CDR3 size: 13 residues. V was pared by 3 bases and J by 2 bases, with 8 bases between. CDR1 and CDR2 from the germline V gene are MDHEN and SYDVKM. The CDR3 DNA sequence: TGTGCCAGCAGTTTCGGGACAACCTACGAGCAGTACTTC. Amino acids: CASSFGTTYEQYF.

The gene calls are TRBV3-1 and TRBJ2-7; the D gene is possibly TRBD1 (6 bases). CDR3 length equals 15 residues. Germline-derived CDR1 and CDR2 are LGHDT and YNNKEL (reference sequence). Trimming removed 3 bases from V and 2 bases from J, with 14 bases in between. CDR3 in DNA: TGTGCCAGCAGCCACTCTTGGGACAAAGCCTACGAGCAGTACTTC. As protein: CASSHSWDKAYEQYF.

This clonotype has only a few counts. The chain recombines TRBV5-1 with TRBJ2-1; 10 bases fit TRBD1. V gave up 2 bases and J gave up 7 bases; unmatched junction bases: 15. The CDR3 loop spans 18 amino acids. Germline lookup yields CDR1 SGHRS and CDR2 YFSETQ. CDR3 sequence (DNA): TGCGCCAGCAGCTTAGAGGACAGGGGGGTCTCGGCTACGAATGAGCAGTTCTTC. Amino acids: CASSLEDRGVSATNEQFF. Looking up the rest from reference TRBV5-1 and TRBJ2-1 gives the full variable domain: KAGVTQTPRYLIKTRGQQVTLSCSPISGHRSVSWYQQTPGQGLQFLFEYFSETQRNKGNFPGRFSGRQFSNSRSEMNVSTLELGDSALYLCASSLEDRGVSATNEQFFGPGTRLTVL.

This clonotype was seen many times. The V and J genes are TRBV10-3 and TRBJ1-3; TRBD1 matches 8 bases. The V and J ends lost 0 bases and 2 bases, in that order; junction bases with no gene match: 9. The CDR3 has 18 residues. Looked up from germline, CDR1 is ENHRY and CDR2 is SYGVKD. The CDR3 here is CAISESTSGTGPGNTIYF. CDR3 coding DNA: TGTGCCATCAGTGAGTCGACCTCCGGGACAGGACCTGGAAACACCATATATTTT.

The J gene is TRBJ2-5, the V gene TRBV11-2, with 12 bases matching TRBD2. The germline CDR1 and CDR2 sequences are SGHAT and FQNNGV. The CDR3 has 16 amino acids. V dropped 5 bases and J dropped 5; count of bases not matched to a gene: 9. The chain's CDR3 is CASSPKLAGGRETQYF. For the CDR3, the DNA is TGTGCCAGCAGCCCGAAACTAGCGGGAGGTCGGGAGACCCAGTACTTC. Looking up the rest from reference TRBV11-2 and TRBJ2-5 gives the full variable domain: EAGVAQSPRYKIIEKRQSVAFWCNPISGHATLYWYQQILGQGPKLLIQFQNNGVVDDSQLPKDRFSAERLKGVDSTLKIQPAKLEDSAVYLCASSPKLAGGRETQYFGPGTRLLVL.

The V gene is TRBV4-1, the J gene TRBJ2-1; a possible D gene is TRBD1 (6 bases). The CDR3 has 13 amino acids. Trimming removed 1 base at V and 7 bases at J, with 8 bases between. The germline gives CDR1 MGHRA, CDR2 YSYEKL. CDR3 residues: CASSQVGGNEQFF. CDR3 coding DNA: TGCGCCAGCAGCCAAGTAGGGGGTAATGAGCAGTTCTTC.

This chain joins TRBV12-3 or TRBV12-4 and TRBJ1-2; D is perhaps TRBD1 (6 bases). Trimming took 5 bases from V and 0 from J, leaving 13 bases between them. The CDR3 covers 15 residues. The CDR3 DNA sequence: TGTGCCAGCAGTCGCTTAAGGGGGGCTAACTATGGCTACACCTTC. Protein sequence: CASSRLRGANYGYTF.

This sequence joins TRBV7-9 and TRBJ2-7; TRBD2 is a possible D gene (6 bases). This CDR3 contains 15 residues. V was clipped by 0 bases and J by 4 bases, with 13 bases between them. Germline V gene data show CDR1 as SEHNR and CDR2 as FQNEAQ (reference sequence). Written as DNA, the CDR3 is TGTGCCAGCAGCTTAGCGGTCCCGGGGGTATACGAGCAGTACTTC. This codes for CASSLAVPGVYEQYF.

This clonotype has a handful of counts. The genes are TRBV6-5 and TRBJ2-1; no definite D call. V was cut by 9 bases and J by 6 bases, with 9 bases left in between. In germline, CDR1 is MNHEY, CDR2 SVGAGI. CDR3 length equals 11 residues. The CDR3 reads CASWEGNEQFF. The CDR3 coding sequence is TGTGCCAGTTGGGAAGGCAATGAGCAGTTCTTC.

This clonotype was detected ten times or more. The CDR3 region is CASSQVTGVGEQYF. CDR3 DNA sequence: TGCGCCAGCAGCCAGGTAACAGGGGTAGGCGAGCAGTACTTC. The chain joins TRBV4-1 to TRBJ2-7; 7 bases align to TRBD1. Germline-derived CDR1 and CDR2 are MGHRA and YSYEKL. Losses at the gene ends were 3 bases for V and 6 bases for J; bases not matched to a gene: 8. The CDR3 has 14 amino acids.